The rows below give T cell receptor beta chains drawn from one sample of a study of metastatic and nonmetastatic thyroid tumors. With MiXCR, TCRdb reprocessed the PCR reads. The table shows around 30,000 clones, with about a tenth occurring only once. The source material was blood. All receptors derive from a female donor with papillary thyroid cancer or a benign thyroid nodule (not recorded which). Some clones in this sample may be carry-over from other donors' samples. Each CDR3 is given with its conserved first and last residue. D genes are given only for firm matches. The listing skips clone size in some rows; elsewhere it reads once, few, many or a size class.

CDR3 DNA,CDR3 protein,clone size,D gene,V gene,J gene,CDR3 length
TGCAGTGCCGAGGGGACAGGGGCAGATACGCAGTATTTT,CSAEGTGADTQYF,-,TRBD1,TRBV20-1,TRBJ2-3,13
TGTGCCAGCAGCTTAGGGACAGGGAAGGCTTTCTTT,CASSLGTGKAFF,-,TRBD1,TRBV7-2,TRBJ1-1,12
TGCGCCAGCAGCCGCGATTTGGGTCGTGAAGAAGCTTTCTTT,CASSRDLGREEAFF,many,-,TRBV5-1,TRBJ1-1,14
TGTGCCAGCAGCTATATCAGGGCTGATTCACCCCTCCACTTT,CASSYIRADSPLHF,many,-,TRBV11-2,TRBJ1-6,14
TGTGCCAGCAGTCGTTACCCCAGGACGTCCTGGGATGAGCAGTTCTTC,CASSRYPRTSWDEQFF,many,-,TRBV6-1,TRBJ2-1,16
TGTGCCAGCAGCCCACGGGCCTTACTCGATGAGCAGTTCTTC,CASSPRALLDEQFF,many,-,TRBV9,TRBJ2-1,14
TGCGCCGGCTGGAGCACAGATACGCAGTATTTT,CAGWSTDTQYF,few,-,TRBV10-1,TRBJ2-3,11
TGTGCCTGGAGTGTTTCGCCTGGAAACACCATATATTTT,CAWSVSPGNTIYF,many,-,TRBV30,TRBJ1-3,13
TGTGCCAGCAGTGGTATAGACGGTCAGCCCCAGCATTTT,CASSGIDGQPQHF,many,-,TRBV6-1,TRBJ1-5,13
TGTGCCAGCTCACCTCTCCGGGGTTCCAGCTCCTACGAGCAGTACTTC,CASSPLRGSSSYEQYF,many,-,TRBV18,TRBJ2-7,16
TGTGCCAGCAGCTCCCCTTATTGGGGAGGCGGGTCCTACGAGCAGTACTTC,CASSSPYWGGGSYEQYF,-,-,TRBV9,TRBJ2-7,17
TGTGCCAGCAGTGAAGACGAGCTCAAGGCCCTCCACTTT,CASSEDELKALHF,many,-,TRBV6-1,TRBJ1-6,13
TGTGCCAGTATCTCACCAGTGGACGGACGGGGAAATTACGGGCAGTACTTC,CASISPVDGRGNYGQYF,-,-,TRBV19,TRBJ2-7,17
TGCAGTGCTAGTTCGGGGAAGCGGATGAACACTGAAGCTTTCTTT,CSASSGKRMNTEAFF,many,-,TRBV20-1,TRBJ1-1,15
TGCGCCAGCAGCTACTCAGGGGGCACGAACACTGAAGCTTTCTTT,CASSYSGGTNTEAFF,many,TRBD1,TRBV5-1,TRBJ1-1,15
TGTGCCAGCAGTTACCCGACAGGGGTCAACACAGATACGCAGTATTTT,CASSYPTGVNTDTQYF,many,TRBD1,TRBV6-2/TRBV6-3,TRBJ2-3,16
TGTGCCAGCAGTTACTCGTTTGCTCCTGGGGCCAACGTCCTGACTTTC,CASSYSFAPGANVLTF,few,-,TRBV6-2/TRBV6-3,TRBJ2-6,16
TGTGCCAGCAGCATTTCGACGCCTGGGACCCAGTACTTC,CASSISTPGTQYF,many,-,TRBV7-3,TRBJ2-5,13
TGTGCCAGCAGTCCCAGAGGTATTCCAACTAATGAAAAACTGTTTTTT,CASSPRGIPTNEKLFF,many,-,TRBV27,TRBJ1-4,16
TGTGCCAGCAGTTACAGGGGCATTCCCTACAATGAGCAGTTCTTC,CASSYRGIPYNEQFF,medium-sized,-,TRBV6-5,TRBJ2-1,15
TGTGCCAGCAGTTTGGGACAGGGATCCTACGGCTACACCTTC,CASSLGQGSYGYTF,-,TRBD1,TRBV2,TRBJ1-2,14
TGTGCCTGGAGTACATCAAGCCAAGAGACCCAGTACTTC,CAWSTSSQETQYF,many,-,TRBV30,TRBJ2-5,13
TGCGCCAGCAGTGAGAGAATAGCGGGAGAGTCTGTAGCCAAAAACATTCAGTACTTC,CASSERIAGESVAKNIQYF,many,TRBD2,TRBV10-2,TRBJ2-4,19
TGTGCCAGCAGGCACCACGGGGCTGAAGCTTTCTTT,CASRHHGAEAFF,many,-,TRBV6-2/TRBV6-3,TRBJ1-1,12
TGCGCCAGCAGCTTGGCCCCCGGGACGGACGAGGGCTACACCTTC,CASSLAPGTDEGYTF,many,-,TRBV5-1,TRBJ1-2,15
TGTGCCAGCAGCTTAGGGGACTCCTACGAGCAGTACTTC,CASSLGDSYEQYF,many,-,TRBV7-6,TRBJ2-7,13
TGCGCCAGCAGCCAAGCCTCGGGGACTAGCGGGAGGCAGGCGGAGACCCAGTACTTC,CASSQASGTSGRQAETQYF,many,TRBD2,TRBV4-1,TRBJ2-5,19
TGCAGTGCCACAGAAAACAGGGAGCGAGGCTACACCTTC,CSATENRERGYTF,-,-,TRBV20-1,TRBJ1-2,13
TGTGCCACTTCCGGGACTAGCGGAGCGAACACCGGGGAGCTGTTTTTT,CATSGTSGANTGELFF,many,TRBD2,TRBV6-4,TRBJ2-2,16
TGTGCCAGCAGCCCGGGACCCTCGGCCCTCTCTGGAAACACCATATATTTT,CASSPGPSALSGNTIYF,many,-,TRBV7-9,TRBJ1-3,17
TGTGCCAGCAGTTACCGGGTTGTCAAGAACACTGAAGCTTTCTTT,CASSYRVVKNTEAFF,many,-,TRBV6-6,TRBJ1-1,15
TGCAGTGCTAGAGATACTACGGCGACTTCTGGAAACACCATATATTTT,CSARDTTATSGNTIYF,many,-,TRBV20-1,TRBJ1-3,16
TGTGCCATCAGTGAAATACGGGGAGGCAATCAGCCCCAGCATTTT,CAISEIRGGNQPQHF,many,-,TRBV10-3,TRBJ1-5,15
TGCAGCGCGGCGGTTTCATCTAATGAAAAACTGTTTTTT,CSAAVSSNEKLFF,many,-,TRBV29-1,TRBJ1-4,13
TGTGCCAGCTGGGACAGGAACTATGGCTACACCTTC,CASWDRNYGYTF,many,TRBD1,TRBV11-3,TRBJ1-2,12
TGTGCCAGCAGCTTGGTTGCAGGCCCTAAAGCTTTCTTT,CASSLVAGPKAFF,-,-,TRBV5-6,TRBJ1-1,13
TGTGCCAGCAGCGTAGTGGATACCGGGGTGGTGTTTTTT,CASSVVDTGVVFF,-,-,TRBV9,TRBJ2-2,13